The 11 T cell receptor beta chains below all came from one sample that was sequenced in a study of CD8 T cells in ankylosing spondylitis. The antigens for these receptors are not known. TCRdb used MiXCR to reprocess the 5' RACE reads, holding one entry per CDR3 protein. This sample has 500,000 to 550,000 distinct CDR3 sequences, with roughly 12% found just once. The study, taken as a whole, reports: One TCR beta motif, made up of roughly eight highly homologous variants, appeared characteristic of ankylosing spondylitis blood.

The sequencing sample was made of blood, either unsorted or a sorted T cell fraction (not recorded which). The receptors here all came from a male donor with ankylosing spondylitis.

This clonotype appeared many times. The chain joins TRBV20-1 to TRBJ2-5; TRBD2 agrees at 9 bases. V lost 3 bases to trimming and J lost 2 bases; unmatched junction nucleotides: 7. The CDR3 is 15 amino acids. From germline, CDR1 is DFQATT and CDR2 SNEGSKA (reference sequence). The CDR3 sequence is CSARTSGYLQETQYF. CDR3 nucleotide sequence: TGCAGTGCTAGGACTAGCGGATACCTACAAGAGACCCAGTACTTC.

This clonotype has just a few counts. V is TRBV6-1 and J is TRBJ2-5, with a possible D match to TRBD2 (6 bases). The CDR3 spans 18 residues. From germline, CDR1 is MNHNS and CDR2 SASEGT. V was pared by 5 bases and J by 2 bases, with 24 bases between. CDR3 region: CASSRFLGEARVQETQYF. CDR3 DNA: TGTGCCAGCAGTCGTTTTTTAGGGGAGGCCCGCGTTCAAGAGACCCAGTACTTC.

This clonotype has more than one count but fewer than ten. CDR3 bases: TGTGCCAGCAGCTCCACCTCCCCTACCCCAGTCGGGGAGCTGTTTTTT. As protein: CASSSTSPTPVGELFF. The chain uses TRBV7-6 and TRBJ2-2, with unresolved D. The germline CDR1 and CDR2 sequences are SGHVS and FNYEAQ. V was clipped by 4 bases and J by 7 bases, with 19 bases between them. The CDR3 totals 16 residues.

The chain recombines TRBV24-1 with TRBJ2-3; D perhaps matches TRBD1 (6 bases). CDR3 size: 14 residues. Germline V lookup: CDR1 KGHDR, CDR2 SFDVKD. The ends were cut back, 7 bases at V and 2 bases at J, with 12 bases in the middle. CDR3 sequence: CATRTGIATDTQYF. Here the CDR3 DNA reads TGTGCCACCAGGACAGGTATTGCCACAGATACGCAGTATTTT.

The J gene is TRBJ2-2, the V gene TRBV20-1, with 9 bases fitting TRBD2. There are 16 residues in the CDR3. V lost 3 bases and J lost 3; bases outside the gene matches: 8. Germline V gene data show CDR1 as DFQATT and CDR2 as SNEGSKA (reference sequence). CDR3 nucleotide sequence: TGCAGTGCTAGTCGAGGCCTAGCGGGACACACCGGGGAGCTGTTTTTT. Translated: CSASRGLAGHTGELFF.

This clonotype occurred a few times. This rearrangement joins TRBV20-1 to TRBJ2-1, with 7 bases lining up with TRBD2. The CDR3 consists of 13 residues. Germline loops: CDR1 DFQATT, CDR2 SNEGSKA (reference sequence). J lost 8 bases, V lost 8 bases, and 12 bases had no gene match. This CDR3 reads CSPGRIPIHEQFF. Written as DNA, the CDR3 is TGCAGTCCCGGGAGGATACCGATTCATGAGCAGTTCTTC.

This clonotype was seen a handful of times. The gene calls are TRBV11-2 and TRBJ2-1; 10 nucleotides align to TRBD2. V lost 2 bases, J lost 8 bases, and 9 bases stayed unmatched. The germline V gene encodes CDR1 SGHAT and CDR2 FQNNGV. The CDR3 sequence is 16 residues long. Here the CDR3 reads CASSLSSSGRAYEQFF. The CDR3 DNA reads TGTGCCAGCAGCTTAAGTTCCAGCGGGAGGGCCTATGAGCAGTTCTTC.

This clonotype was seen many times. This rearrangement joins TRBV27 to TRBJ1-1; 7 bases match TRBD1. Germline CDR1 and CDR2: MNHEY and SMNVEV (reference sequence). The CDR3 consists of 15 residues. The ends lost 5 bases at V and 2 bases at J; junction bases unmatched: 8. The CDR3 DNA sequence: TGTGCCAGCAGTCCATGGGACAGTACCAACACTGAAGCTTTCTTT. This encodes CASSPWDSTNTEAFF.

This sequence joins TRBV20-1 and TRBJ2-3; D may be TRBD2 (6 bases). Germline V lookup: CDR1 DFQATT, CDR2 SNEGSKA (reference sequence). V lost 4 bases and J lost 7, with 21 bases in between. The CDR3 is 15 amino acids. The CDR3 loop reads CSAIPVGGNQNTQYF. CDR3 nucleotides: TGCAGTGCTATCCCAGTGGGCGGGAACCAGAATACGCAGTATTTT.

In its sample, this clonotype was seen a few times. J is TRBJ2-7 and V is TRBV3-1; 11 bases align to TRBD1. Germline CDR1 and CDR2: LGHDT and YNNKEL (reference sequence). With V trimmed by 4 bases and J by 7 bases, 9 bases remained unmatched. The CDR3 contains 15 residues. The CDR3 sequence is CASSLGQGAFPEQYF. CDR3 DNA: TGTGCCAGCAGCCTCGGACAGGGGGCCTTCCCTGAGCAGTACTTC.

This clonotype appeared a few times. The chain carries TRBV12-3 or TRBV12-4 and TRBJ2-1; TRBD2 aligns across 9 bases. The CDR3 is made up of 15 amino acids. Trimming at V came to 6 bases and at J to 9 bases, leaving 12 bases not matched to a gene. The CDR3 sequence: CASSSGREGRGEQFF. DNA for the CDR3: TGTGCCAGCAGCTCGGGGCGGGAGGGCCGGGGTGAGCAGTTCTTC.